This T cell receptor (beta chain) originates from a study of blood T cell repertoires in COVID-19. Whole-study context: Donors in the United States, Italy and Spain gave samples during acute or convalescent COVID-19. Sources were T cells, B-cell-depleted T cells, or PBMCs; the material itself was cDNA or gDNA.

The CDR3 contains 13 residues. The V gene's germline CDR1 is MDHEN and CDR2 SYDVKM. V gave up 6 bases and J gave up 4 bases, with 12 bases separating them. Data came from immunoSEQ multiplex PCR; TCRdb stores just in-frame clones and leaves some out. The profile shows about 180,000 clones, just over 85% of them singletons. V and J are TRBV28 and TRBJ1-1; D possibly corresponds to TRBD1 (6 bases). Material for sequencing was peripheral blood. This sequence was found in a man aged 50 to 60 with active or convalescent COVID-19. CDR3 in amino acids: CASSKQGATEAFF. The CDR3 DNA is TGTGCCAGCAGCAAACAGGGTGCCACTGAAGCTTTCTTT.